The 10 T cell receptor beta chains in this list originate from one sample, sequenced in a study of a mutant IDH1 vaccine in newly diagnosed glioma. Specified time point: week 35, safety follow-up. In every dose of vaccine, 300 ug of mutant IDH1 20-mer peptide was given alongside topical imiquimod. Using immunoSEQ multiplex PCR, the repertoire was profiled, and TCRdb retains in-frame clones only, with some absent. The sample carries roughly 50,000 clones, less than 90% recorded once. The antigens these receptors bind are not known. This specimen was PBMCs, taken from a glioma patient whose treatment included an IDH1 peptide vaccine. Every receptor here comes from a woman in her late teens or twenties with glioma.

This clone was counted between two and nine times. The rearrangement uses TRBV9 and TRBJ1-1; D possibly corresponds to TRBD1 (6 bases). Trimming pared 3 bases from V and 4 bases from J, leaving 13 bases between. This CDR3 is 14 amino acids long. In germline, CDR1 is SGDLS, CDR2 YYNGEE. The CDR3 coding sequence is TGTGCCAGCAGCGAGAGGGGGTGGAGCACTGAAGCTTTCTTT. Amino acids: CASSERGWSTEAFF.

The gene calls are TRBV14 and TRBJ2-1, with TRBD1 matching over 8 bases. Germline values: CDR1 SGHDN, CDR2 FVKESK. The V and J ends lost 4 bases and 3 bases, in that order; junction bases with no gene match: 8. The CDR3 contains 16 residues. The chain's CDR3 is CASSRSTGVNYNEQFF. The DNA for the CDR3 is TGTGCCAGCAGCCGCTCGACAGGGGTAAACTACAATGAGCAGTTCTTC. Looking up the rest from reference TRBV14 and TRBJ2-1 gives the full variable domain: EAGVTQFPSHSVIEKGQTVTLRCDPISGHDNLYWYRRVMGKEIKFLLHFVKESKQDESGMPNNRFLAERTGGTYSTLKVQPAELEDSGVYFCASSRSTGVNYNEQFFGPGTRLTVL.

The rearrangement joins TRBV5-1 to TRBJ2-7; perhaps TRBD2 as D (6 bases). V was pared by 3 bases and J by 4 bases, with 14 bases between. Germline CDR1 and CDR2: SGHRS and YFSETQ. The CDR3 runs 14 residues. This chain's CDR3 is CASSSRDWKYEQYF. CDR3 DNA: TGCGCCAGCAGCTCGCGGGACTGGAAGTACGAGCAGTACTTC.

The rearrangement joins TRBV11-3 to TRBJ1-1, with D unclear. The V end lost 1 base, the J end lost 6 bases, and 12 bases lay between the germline ends. CDR3 length equals 14 residues. Germline V gives CDR1 SGHNT, CDR2 YENEEA. The CDR3 here is CASSLVGLSAEAFF. CDR3 sequence (DNA): TGTGCCAGCAGCTTAGTAGGGCTGAGTGCTGAAGCTTTCTTT.

The gene calls are TRBV12-5 and TRBJ2-3; no reliable D call. CDR3 length equals 14 residues. Germline CDR1 is LGHNT and CDR2 is FRNRAP. The germline V and J ends were trimmed by 4 bases and 1 base, with 9 bases remaining between them. CDR3 sequence reads: CASGWRMGTDTQYF. The CDR3 coding sequence is TGTGCTAGTGGTTGGCGGATGGGCACAGATACGCAGTATTTT.

This clone was picked up a small number of times. CDR3 bases: TGTGCCAGCAGCCTCTTGGGTGGCTACACCTTC. This codes for CASSLLGGYTF. The rearrangement uses TRBV5-4 and TRBJ1-2; D call uncertain. CDR3 size: 11 residues. The V and J ends lost 4 bases and 7 bases respectively, with 8 bases between them. Germline V gene sequence: CDR1 SGHNT, CDR2 YYREEE (reference sequence).

The gene calls are TRBV2 and TRBJ1-4, with TRBD1 as a possible D gene (6 bases). Germline CDR1 is SNHLY and CDR2 is FYNNEI. V lost 3 bases, J lost 4 bases, and 15 bases lay in between. The CDR3 loop spans 16 amino acids. The CDR3 region is CASSDRGGTLNEKLFF. The CDR3 bases are TGTGCCAGCAGTGATCGGGGGGGGACACTTAATGAAAAACTGTTTTTT.

The chain links TRBV7-3 to TRBJ2-3; D gene uncertain. CDR3 size: 16 residues. V shed 0 bases and J shed 0 bases, with 10 bases lying between them. Germline V gene data show CDR1 as SGHTA and CDR2 as FQGTGA. CDR3 region: CASSLTASVSTDTQYF. In nucleotides, the CDR3 is TGTGCCAGCAGCTTAACAGCCTCCGTTAGCACAGATACGCAGTATTTT.

The count of this clone is one. DNA of the CDR3: TGTGCCAGCAGTTATGACAGGGGCGAGCAGTACTTC. It yields the protein CASSYDRGEQYF. The chain has TRBV6-5 and TRBJ2-7; 8 nucleotides line up with TRBD1. The V gene's germline CDR1 is MNHEY and CDR2 SVGAGI. The CDR3 is 12 residues long. The junction had 1 base not matched to a gene; V was cut back by 3 bases and J by 6 bases.

The V and J genes are TRBV5-4 and TRBJ2-5, with 9 bases fitting TRBD2. This CDR3 comprises 16 residues. The trim removed 0 bases at V and 4 bases at J, leaving 7 bases unmatched. Germline assignment: CDR1 SGHNT and CDR2 YYREEE (reference sequence). CDR3 nucleotide sequence: TGTGCCAGCAGCTTGGGGCCTCTAGCGGGGCCAGAGACCCAGTACTTC. It specifies CASSLGPLAGPETQYF.